This T cell receptor (beta chain) stems from a study of blood T cells in healthy people across ages. Findings and limits, study-wide: Age brought a roughly linear fall in TCR beta diversity measured per million T cells.

Collection of 8.5 to 10 milliliters of peripheral blood was performed for each donor. The total RNA that was extracted per sample amounted to at least 5.5 micrograms. It was with a sample-barcoded 5' primer and a J-beta primer mix that a second PCR of roughly 7 to 12 cycles was run. In TCRdb, the 5' RACE reads were re-called with MiXCR into one record per CDR3 protein. Found here are over a million distinct CDR3 sequences, 42% of them singletons; the top ten hold 7.9%. V lost 2 bases and J lost 1, with 13 bases in between. This CDR3 is 16 amino acids long. Germline lookup yields CDR1 SGHTA and CDR2 FQGNSA. This clonotype was counted a few times. Its antigen is undetermined.

The V and J genes are TRBV7-2 and TRBJ2-3; possible D gene TRBD2, 6 bases. The clonotype comes from a woman aged 18-29 years in good health. Sequencing was performed on blood. CDR3 amino acids: CASSLLVTRRTDTQYF. The CDR3 DNA reads as TGTGCCAGCAGCTTACTGGTGACTAGGCGCACAGATACGCAGTATTTT.